The present entry profiles one TCR beta chain with its context. The sample originates from a study of CD8 T cells in Susac syndrome. The CDR3 spans 12 residues. CDR1 and CDR2 from the germline V gene are SGHRS and YFSETQ. The ends lost 4 bases at V and 11 bases at J; junction bases unmatched: 6. An input of about 0.5 to 1 ug of RNA was subjected to reverse transcription using random hexamers. TCRdb redid the calling of the immunoSEQ multiplex PCR reads with MiXCR, one entry per CDR3 protein. This table holds about 250,000 distinct CDR3 sequences, roughly 95% found once. The chain employs TRBV5-1 and TRBJ1-1; TRBD1 matches at 9 bases. The receptor comes from a human donor with multiple sclerosis. The sequenced sample consisted of CD4+ T cells from PBMCs. CDR3 nucleotides: TGCGCCAGCAGCCCCGGGACAGGGTACGCTTTCTTT. This gives the protein CASSPGTGYAFF.